Listed below are T cell receptor beta chains from one sample, sequenced in a study of blood T cell repertoires in COVID-19. Libraries were prepared by immunoSEQ multiplex PCR; TCRdb keeps only in-frame clonotypes and omits some of them. The sample yields some 26,000 clones, around 81% seen once. Sequenced sample: peripheral blood. The receptors stem from a man aged 65 to 79 with acute or convalescent COVID-19. CDR3s leave out the opening cysteine and the closing phenylalanine or tryptophan. The D gene is left open where the match is weak. Not all rows give a size; the values are once, few, many and, for expanded clones, a class.

TRBV30	.	TRBJ2-2	.	AWTAGNTGELF
TRBV6-1	.	TRBJ1-5	.	ASSEDSQGYNQPQH
TRBV13	once	TRBJ2-7	TRBD1	ASSPRDREWEQY
TRBV4-3	.	TRBJ1-2	.	ASSQTLAEGGYGYT
TRBV7-8	.	TRBJ2-7	TRBD2	ASSPRPGGTISYEQY
TRBV30	few	TRBJ1-5	TRBD1	AWSTGTGGNQPQH
TRBV29-1	.	TRBJ1-5	.	SVAGAGGNQPQH
TRBV7-2	.	TRBJ2-3	.	ASGSEPADTQY
TRBV19	.	TRBJ1-2	TRBD1	ASSVTGTYGYT
TRBV18	.	TRBJ2-7	TRBD2	ASSPPLRTSDSYEQY
TRBV14	.	TRBJ1-1	.	ASSQRWPEAF
TRBV4-3	.	TRBJ1-3	.	ASSQDPVSGNTIY
TRBV30	.	TRBJ1-2	.	AWISANYGYT
TRBV19	few	TRBJ2-7	.	ASSKGNYEQY
TRBV3-1/TRBV3-2	.	TRBJ1-1	.	ASSHQTGIEAF
TRBV7-6	.	TRBJ2-7	TRBD2	ASSTTSGYEQY
TRBV15	.	TRBJ2-7	TRBD2	ATSRDGGLAGGISEQY
TRBV6-2/TRBV6-3	.	TRBJ2-1	.	ASSSPGLRSSYNEQF
TRBV19	.	TRBJ1-2	.	ASSTQGNIYGYT
TRBV7-9	.	TRBJ2-5	.	ASSLGVDSQETQY
TRBV11-2	.	TRBJ1-1	.	ASKWDINTEAF
TRBV5-1	once	TRBJ2-1	TRBD2	ASRPSGLEENEQF
TRBV3-1/TRBV3-2	few	TRBJ2-5	TRBD2	ASSPLAGGWIQTQY
TRBV3-1/TRBV3-2	.	TRBJ1-2	.	ASSQWTRGRYGYT
TRBV6-1	.	TRBJ1-1	.	ASSEFKNTEAF
TRBV11-2	.	TRBJ1-5	TRBD1	ASSSQGAANQPQH
TRBV9	.	TRBJ1-1	.	ASSGAPAGYYTEAF
TRBV6-4	.	TRBJ1-2	TRBD1	ASSASGTVNYGYT
TRBV30	.	TRBJ1-1	.	AWSRRTGTEAF
TRBV28	.	TRBJ1-4	.	ASSSPRGRTNEKLF
TRBV18	once	TRBJ2-5	TRBD2	ASSLGLGGETQY
TRBV5-1	once	TRBJ1-1	TRBD1	ASQGQLNTEAF
TRBV19	.	TRBJ1-5	.	ASSITLGRGQPQH
TRBV3-1/TRBV3-2	.	TRBJ1-3	.	ASSLQGGNTIY
TRBV19	.	TRBJ2-3	.	ASSASADTQY
TRBV6-2/TRBV6-3	.	TRBJ2-2	TRBD1	ASSPGTGATGELF
TRBV4-1	.	TRBJ2-1	TRBD2	ASSQEALRAGVYNEQF
TRBV7-2	.	TRBJ1-2	.	ASSLKRARRATNYGYT
TRBV5-1	.	TRBJ1-5	.	ASSLGLRNQPQH
TRBV27	few	TRBJ1-2	.	ATAQPGVRGYT